The source of this T cell receptor (beta chain) is a study of blood T cell repertoires in COVID-19. Study context: The United States, Italy and Spain were the sources of the acute and convalescent COVID-19 samples. Nucleic acid was either cDNA or gDNA, and it came from T cells, B-cell-depleted T cells, or PBMCs.

Original analysis: Scientists estimated how many nucleated cells there were by amplifying reference gene primers. The protocol was immunoSEQ multiplex PCR, while the TCRdb copy is restricted to in-frame clones and leaves out a portion. The V and J calls and clone size come from that table; D and trimming were worked out from the DNA. The profile shows 200,000 or so clones, approximately 91% of them singletons. Trimming removed 3 bases at V and 3 bases at J, with 18 bases between. The CDR3 is made up of 16 amino acids. The source material was peripheral blood. The V and J genes are TRBV23-1 and TRBJ2-7; perhaps TRBD1 as D (6 bases). TRBV23-1 is treated as an ORF (open reading frame) with a function not yet certain. This TCR came from a man aged 65-85 years with active or convalescent COVID-19. As DNA, the CDR3 is TGCGCCAGCAGTCACTCGAACAGGGTCTATCGCTACGAGCAGTACTTC. Translation gives CASSHSNRVYRYEQYF.